This TCR beta chain is drawn from a study of cytomegalovirus exposure and HLA in healthy donors. This CDR3 spans 16 amino acids. V lost 6 bases to trimming and J lost 0 bases; unmatched junction nucleotides: 7. Looked up from germline, CDR1 is MDHEN and CDR2 is SYDVKM. 60 Vbeta and 13 Jbeta primers were used in PCR. The method was immunoSEQ multiplex PCR; TCRdb's version includes in-frame clones alone and lacks a portion of them. The data hold around 140,000 clones, with about four fifths observed a single time. This clone has more than one count but fewer than ten. The clonotype originates from a woman aged 40 to 55 in good health and CMV-seronegative. This chain joins TRBV28 and TRBJ2-7, with 11 bases aligning to TRBD2. Specimen: PBMCs. As DNA, the CDR3 is TGTGCCAGCAGAACAACTAGCGGGGGACGCTCCTACGAGCAGTACTTC. This encodes CASRTTSGGRSYEQYF.